This TCR beta chain appears in the sequencing data of a study of T cells in Graves' hyperthyroidism and ophthalmopathy. Background on the study: Before any treatment, at initial diagnosis, peripheral blood was collected. Study results and limitations: A median 6.5 months before onset, the model predicted ophthalmopathy.

Duration under 3 months, a NOSPECS grade of at least 4, and a Clinical Activity Score of at least 3 characterized the ophthalmopathy patients. Patients with uncontrolled infections, other autoimmune diseases, pregnancy or lactation were excluded. This clonotype was seen ten or more times. The target antigen is unknown. From RNA transcripts, TCR beta CDR3 regions were amplified. During a first-round RT-PCR of the TCR CDR3, the HTBI primer set was used. TCRdb independently ran MiXCR on the multiplex PCR reads; one entry per CDR3 protein. The table records about 610,000 distinct CDR3 sequences, around 16% of them present only once. Looked up from germline, CDR1 is LNHDA and CDR2 is SQIVND (reference sequence). The V gene end was trimmed by 3 bases and the J gene end by 4 bases; junction bases not matched to a gene: 14. The CDR3 is 18 residues long.

The sequenced sample consisted of blood. V is TRBV19 and J is TRBJ2-1, with 8 nucleotides matching TRBD2. This TCR derives from a woman aged 40 to 50 with Graves' ophthalmopathy. The CDR3 sequence is CASSMAIAGKGVYNEQFF. CDR3 DNA sequence: TGTGCCAGTAGTATGGCCATAGCGGGGAAGGGTGTTTACAATGAGCAGTTCTTC.